Below, 30 T cell receptor beta chains from the same sample are listed, as sequenced in a study of T cells in Graves' hyperthyroidism and ophthalmopathy. RNA transcripts served as the template for amplifying TCR beta CDR3 regions. HTBI primers were used for first-round RT-PCR of the TCR CDR3. TCRdb redid the calling of the multiplex PCR reads with MiXCR, one entry per CDR3 protein. The data show around 450,000 distinct CDR3 sequences, roughly 13% seen once. The sequenced sample consisted of blood. These receptors all come from a young woman with Graves' hyperthyroidism.

This clonotype was found a few times. The gene calls are TRBV28 and TRBJ2-7; tentatively, D is TRBD2 (6 bases). V dropped 7 bases and J dropped 4 bases, with 29 bases sitting between them. Looked up from germline, CDR1 is MDHEN and CDR2 is SYDVKM. CDR3 length: 18 amino acids. The CDR3 coding sequence is TGTGCCAGCAATTCGAATCGGATTTACCGGGACTTTGGTTACGAGCAGTACTTC. It codes for CASNSNRIYRDFGYEQYF.

Details on this clonotype: This CDR3 is missing its conserved last phenylalanine or tryptophan, likely due to a read error. This chain connects TRBV20-1 to TRBJ2-2, with D perhaps assigned TRBD1 or TRBD2 (6 bases each). Trimming stripped 7 bases from V and 4 bases from J, with 10 bases between. The CDR3 totals 12 residues. Germline V CDR1 and CDR2: DFQATT, SNEGSKA (reference sequence). The CDR3 sequence: CSVEGGTGELFY. DNA for the CDR3: TGCAGTGTCGAGGGGGGCACCGGGGAGCTGTTTTAT.

The chain links TRBV13 to TRBJ2-1, with 9 positions matching TRBD1. CDR1 PRHDT and CDR2 FYEKMQ come from the germline V gene (reference sequence). The V and J ends lost 0 bases and 6 bases, in that order; junction bases with no gene match: 3. The CDR3 runs 15 residues. CDR3 in DNA: TGTGCCAGCAGCTTAGGGGACAGGGGTACCAATGAGCAGTTCTTC. Translation: CASSLGDRGTNEQFF. Full variable domain (rest looked up from reference TRBV13 and TRBJ2-1): AAGVIQSPRHLIKEKRETATLKCYPIPRHDTVYWYQQGPGQDPQFLISFYEKMQSDKGSIPDRFSAQQFSDYHSELNMSSLELGDSALYFCASSLGDRGTNEQFFGPGTRLTVL.

J is TRBJ2-7 and V is TRBV4-1, with D unclear. V was clipped by 8 bases and J by 7 bases, with 12 bases between them. The CDR3 loop spans 11 amino acids. Germline CDR1 MGHRA, CDR2 YSYEKL. This chain's CDR3 is CASAPHGEQYF. CDR3 coding DNA: TGCGCCAGCGCTCCCCATGGGGAGCAGTACTTC.

The V gene is TRBV14, the J gene TRBJ2-1, with D unresolved. Germline V gene data show CDR1 as SGHDN and CDR2 as FVKESK. Trimming cost V 1 base and J 9 bases, with 7 bases left between them. This CDR3 has 12 residues. The CDR3 DNA reads as TGTGCCAGCAGCCAAGCTGTTACTGAGCAGTTCTTC. Translating gives CASSQAVTEQFF.

V is TRBV4-1 and J is TRBJ1-6; 7 bases match TRBD1. The V and J ends lost 4 bases and 6 bases, in that order; junction bases with no gene match: 6. Germline V gene data show CDR1 as MGHRA and CDR2 as YSYEKL. This CDR3 contains 15 residues. CDR3 bases: TGCGCCAGCAGCCGCCCGGGACAGAGTAATTCACCCCTCCACTTT. It is translated as CASSRPGQSNSPLHF.

This chain joins TRBV30 and TRBJ2-3; D ambiguous. CDR1 and CDR2 from the germline V gene are GTSNPN and SVGIG (reference sequence). CDR3 length equals 15 residues. V lost 0 bases to trimming and J lost 0 bases, with 10 bases between them. The chain's CDR3 is CAWSVVAMSTDTQYF. In DNA form, the CDR3 reads TGTGCCTGGAGTGTGGTGGCGATGAGCACAGATACGCAGTATTTT.

The chain recombines TRBV19 with TRBJ2-7; perhaps TRBD2 as D (5 bases). Germline V gives CDR1 LNHDA, CDR2 SQIVND (reference sequence). Trimming took 3 bases from V and 3 from J, leaving 9 bases between them. This CDR3 is 13 amino acids long. The DNA for the CDR3 is TGTGCCAGTAGTATTAATCGGGACTACGAGCAGTACTTC. It yields the protein CASSINRDYEQYF.

The rearrangement joins TRBV15 to TRBJ2-1; TRBD1 agrees at 8 bases. The CDR3 runs 14 residues. The germline V gene has CDR1 LNHNV and CDR2 YYDKDF (reference sequence). V was pared by 7 bases and J by 4 bases, with 6 bases of the junction left unmatched. CDR3 region: CATTDRAKYNEQFF. The CDR3 DNA reads as TGTGCCACCACGGACAGGGCGAAGTACAATGAGCAGTTCTTC. Filled out from reference TRBV15 and TRBJ2-1, the complete variable domain reads DAMVIQNPRYQVTQFGKPVTLSCSQTLNHNVMYWYQQKSSQAPKLLFHYYDKDFNNEADTPDNFQSRRPNTSFCFLDIRSPGLGDTAMYLCATTDRAKYNEQFFGPGTRLTVL.

This clonotype was counted ten times or more. The rearrangement links TRBV6-2 or TRBV6-3 to TRBJ1-2; tentative D call: TRBD1 (5 bases). Germline V gives CDR1 MNHEY, CDR2 SVGEGT. Between the trimmed V and J ends, which lost 8 bases and 2 bases, there was a span of 18 bases. The length of the CDR3 is 15 residues. CDR3 coding DNA: TGTGCCAGCCATTTTACCGGGACGGAGAACTATGGCTACACCTTC. Protein: CASHFTGTENYGYTF.

This clonotype was seen only a few times. The chain links TRBV7-3 to TRBJ2-3; D gene unclear. Germline CDR1 is SGHTA and CDR2 is FQGTGA. This CDR3 comprises 8 residues. The CDR3 is CAPGTQYF. The CDR3 nucleotides are TGTGCTCCCGGGACGCAGTATTTT.

The rearrangement uses TRBV15 and TRBJ2-3; 7 bases match TRBD1. The V and J ends lost 0 bases and 2 bases, in that order; junction bases with no gene match: 8. The CDR3 contains 17 residues. CDR1 is LNHNV and CDR2 is YYDKDF in the germline V gene (reference sequence). In DNA form, the CDR3 reads TGTGCCACCAGCAGAGATAAAGGCAGGGGGAACACAGATACGCAGTATTTT. This gives the protein CATSRDKGRGNTDTQYF.

The sample holds many counts of this clonotype. The chain has TRBV30 and TRBJ2-1, with D tentatively TRBD2 (6 bases). This CDR3 is 12 amino acids long. V was trimmed by 3 bases and J by 5 bases, leaving 8 bases between them. Germline V gene lookup returns CDR1 GTSNPN and CDR2 SVGIG (reference sequence). The CDR3 region has the DNA TGTGCCTGGAGAGGAGGGGACAATGAGCAGTTCTTC. This encodes CAWRGGDNEQFF. Combining the CDR3 with reference TRBV30 and TRBJ2-1 gives the whole variable domain SQTIHQWPATLVQPVGSPLSLECTVEGTSNPNLYWYRQAAGRGLQLLFYSVGIGQISSEVPQNLSASRPQDRQFILSSKKLLLSDSGFYLCAWRGGDNEQFFGPGTRLTVL.

This clonotype was detected ten times or more. This chain links TRBV20-1 with TRBJ1-5; TRBD1 is a possible D gene (5 bases). Germline loops: CDR1 DFQATT, CDR2 SNEGSKA (reference sequence). Trimming removed 0 bases from V and 3 bases from J, with 12 bases in between. The CDR3 is 15 amino acids. For the CDR3, the DNA is TGCAGTGCTAGAGACTTGGGACTGTCCAATCAGCCCCAGCATTTT. Its protein is CSARDLGLSNQPQHF.

The rearrangement links TRBV11-3 to TRBJ1-2, with 7 bases aligning to TRBD1. Germline trimming cut 1 base from V and 1 base from J; bases unmatched to any gene: 12. Germline V gene data show CDR1 as SGHNT and CDR2 as YENEEA. This CDR3 comprises 18 residues. The CDR3 region is CASSLVPDRALFNYGYTF. The CDR3 DNA sequence: TGTGCCAGCAGCTTAGTCCCTGACAGGGCCTTGTTTAACTATGGCTACACCTTC.

This clonotype was counted only a few times. The chain links TRBV18 to TRBJ1-6; a weak D match, TRBD1 (5 bases). The CDR3 has 14 residues. Germline V CDR1 and CDR2: KGHSH, LQKENI. Trimming stripped 5 bases from V and 6 bases from J, with 11 bases between. As DNA, the CDR3 is TGTGCCAGCTCAGACCTCGACAGTAATTCACCCCTCCACTTT. It is translated as CASSDLDSNSPLHF.

This clonotype was picked up many times. This chain links TRBV7-3 with TRBJ1-1; D gene ambiguous. The CDR3 has 13 residues. Trimming removed 10 bases from V and 1 base from J, with 13 bases in between. Germline CDR1 SGHTA, CDR2 FQGTGA. Written as DNA, the CDR3 is TGTGCCACGACCCAGGAGGGGAACACTGAAGCTTTCTTT. Its protein product is CATTQEGNTEAFF.

Many counts were recorded for this clonotype. Here the CDR3 reads CASRTEVNYGYTF. The CDR3 nucleotides read TGTGCCAGCCGGACAGAAGTTAACTATGGCTACACCTTC. The chain combines TRBV28 with TRBJ1-2; D possibly corresponds to TRBD1 (6 bases). The ends were cut back, 8 bases at V and 1 base at J, with 11 bases in the middle. Germline CDR1 MDHEN, CDR2 SYDVKM. There are 13 residues in the CDR3.

There are a few counts of this clonotype. The chain links TRBV4-1 to TRBJ2-5, with 11 positions matching TRBD2. Germline V gene sequence: CDR1 MGHRA, CDR2 YSYEKL. The CDR3 is made up of 17 amino acids. V was clipped by 0 bases and J by 7 bases; unmatched bases: 10. As DNA, the CDR3 is TGCGCCAGCAGCCAAGATGAGGCTAGCGGGAGGAGGGGGACCCAGTACTTC. Its protein is CASSQDEASGRRGTQYF.

This clonotype was seen more than once but under ten times. The genes are TRBV4-3 and TRBJ2-1, with 14 bases lining up with TRBD2. There are 15 residues in the CDR3. Germline lookup yields CDR1 LGHNA and CDR2 YSLEER. The V and J ends lost 8 bases and 8 bases, in that order; junction bases with no gene match: 8. CDR3 sequence reads: CASGTSGSNSDEQFF. The CDR3 bases are TGCGCCAGCGGGACTAGCGGGAGTAATAGCGATGAGCAGTTCTTC.

CDR3 amino acids: CAWEDTAGNTIYF. CDR3 nucleotides: TGTGCCTGGGAGGACACGGCTGGAAACACCATATATTTT. This rearrangement joins TRBV30 to TRBJ1-3; TRBD1 is a possible D gene (5 bases). Between the trimmed V and J ends, which lost 5 bases and 2 bases, there was a span of 10 bases. The CDR3 loop spans 13 amino acids. Germline-derived CDR1 and CDR2 are GTSNPN and SVGIG (reference sequence).

This chain uses TRBV12-3 or TRBV12-4 with TRBJ1-2; 8 bases agree with TRBD1. There are 11 residues in the CDR3. The ends lost 7 bases at V and 7 bases at J; junction bases unmatched: 2. CDR3 coding DNA: TGTGCCAGCACGGACAGGGTTGGCTACACCTTC. Protein: CASTDRVGYTF.

CDR3 sequence reads: CAISHDREVSQPQHF. The CDR3 bases are TGTGCCATCAGCCATGACAGGGAGGTTAGCCAGCCCCAGCATTTT. The chain joins TRBV10-3 to TRBJ1-5, with TRBD1 identical over 7 bases. Germline CDR1 and CDR2: ENHRY and SYGVKD. The V gene end was trimmed by 6 bases and the J gene end by 7 bases; junction bases not matched to a gene: 12. The CDR3 is made up of 15 amino acids.

This clonotype was picked up many times. The V gene is TRBV28, the J gene TRBJ2-1; no firm D call. This CDR3 has 14 residues. With 4 bases removed from V and 0 bases from J, the gap between germline ends came to 7 bases. Looked up from germline, CDR1 is MDHEN and CDR2 is SYDVKM. The CDR3 region has the DNA TGTGCCAGCAGTTGCCCGGACTCCTACAATGAGCAGTTCTTC. It yields the protein CASSCPDSYNEQFF.

In this sample, this clonotype turned up many times. The chain uses TRBV3-1 and TRBJ2-3; D is ambiguous. Germline CDR1 LGHDT, CDR2 YNNKEL (reference sequence). The CDR3 is 15 amino acids. Trimming stripped 6 bases from V and 4 bases from J, with 17 bases between. CDR3 nucleotide sequence: TGTGCCAGCAGTCGAAGCGACGCCTGGGCAGATACGCAGTATTTT. The encoded protein is CASSRSDAWADTQYF.

The chain recombines TRBV4-2 with TRBJ2-3; unclear D gene. CDR1 LGHNA and CDR2 YNFKEQ come from the germline V gene. This CDR3 comprises 17 residues. V lost 0 bases and J lost 7, with 20 bases in between. The CDR3 bases are TGTGCCAGCAGCCAAGATAGGTACGATGGTCCCAAACATACGCAGTATTTT. Translation: CASSQDRYDGPKHTQYF.

With regard to this clonotype: Possible read error: a much larger clone is one base away. The chain links TRBV29-1 to TRBJ2-1; 11 positions agree with TRBD2. The germline CDR1 and CDR2 sequences are SQVTM and ANQGSEA. This CDR3 spans 18 amino acids. The CDR3 region has the DNA TGCAGCGTTGACTGGGGGGGACTAGCGGTTAGCTCCTACGATGAGCAGTTCTTC. Protein: CSVDWGGLAVSSYDEQFF.

The chain couples TRBV5-1 to TRBJ1-5; TRBD1 is a possible D gene (5 bases). The CDR3 is 16 amino acids. CDR1 is SGHRS and CDR2 is YFSETQ in the germline V gene. The V and J ends lost 0 bases and 2 bases respectively, with 12 bases between them. The CDR3 DNA sequence: TGCGCCAGCAGCTTGGAGGGGCAGGGCGGCAATCAGCCCCAGCATTTT. It yields the protein CASSLEGQGGNQPQHF.

There are many counts of this clonotype. This chain joins TRBV12-5 and TRBJ2-3; 13 bases agree with TRBD2. After removal of 5 bases from V and 5 bases from J, the junction contained 7 bases not matched to a gene. Germline V gene data show CDR1 as LGHNT and CDR2 as FRNRAP. The CDR3 has 16 residues. This CDR3 is CASGTRTSGRVDTQYF. In nucleotides, the CDR3 is TGTGCTAGTGGTACCAGGACTAGCGGGAGAGTAGATACGCAGTATTTT.

This clonotype has a count of ten or more. The V and J genes are TRBV30 and TRBJ2-3, with D tentatively TRBD2 (5 bases). The ends were cut back, 2 bases at V and 6 bases at J, with 6 bases in the middle. Looked up from germline, CDR1 is GTSNPN and CDR2 is SVGIG (reference sequence). The CDR3 totals 11 residues. CDR3 DNA: TGTGCCTGGAGTCGAGGGGATACGCAGTATTTT. It yields the protein CAWSRGDTQYF.